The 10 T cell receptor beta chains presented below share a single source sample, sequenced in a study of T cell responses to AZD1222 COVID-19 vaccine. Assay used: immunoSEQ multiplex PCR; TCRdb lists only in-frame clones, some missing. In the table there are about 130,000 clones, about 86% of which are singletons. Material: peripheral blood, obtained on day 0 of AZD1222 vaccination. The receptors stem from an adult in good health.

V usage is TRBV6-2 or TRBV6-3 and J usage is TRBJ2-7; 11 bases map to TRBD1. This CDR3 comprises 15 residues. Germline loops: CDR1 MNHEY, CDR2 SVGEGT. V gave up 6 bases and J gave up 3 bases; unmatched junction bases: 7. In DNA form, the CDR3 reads TGTGCCAGCAGCCCGATCGGGACAGGGGGCTACGAGCAGTACTTC. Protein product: CASSPIGTGGYEQYF.

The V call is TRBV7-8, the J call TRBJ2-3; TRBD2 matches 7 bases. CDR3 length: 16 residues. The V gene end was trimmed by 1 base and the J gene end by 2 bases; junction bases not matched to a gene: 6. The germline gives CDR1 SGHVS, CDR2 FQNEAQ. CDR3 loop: CASSLEAGWDTDTQYF. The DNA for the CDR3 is TGTGCCAGCAGCTTAGAAGCGGGGTGGGACACAGATACGCAGTATTTT.

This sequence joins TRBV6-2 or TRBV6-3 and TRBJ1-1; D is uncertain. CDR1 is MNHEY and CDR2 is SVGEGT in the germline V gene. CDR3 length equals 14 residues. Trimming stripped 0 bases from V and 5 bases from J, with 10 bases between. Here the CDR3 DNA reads TGTGCCAGCAGTTACTCGTTCCCAGAAACTGAAGCTTTCTTT. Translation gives CASSYSFPETEAFF.

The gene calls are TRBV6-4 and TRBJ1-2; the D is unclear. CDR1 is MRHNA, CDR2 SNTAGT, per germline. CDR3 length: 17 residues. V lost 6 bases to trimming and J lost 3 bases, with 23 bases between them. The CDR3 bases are TGTGCCAGCAGCAATATACCGTCGACCGACCAGTACTATGGCTACACCTTC. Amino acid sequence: CASSNIPSTDQYYGYTF.

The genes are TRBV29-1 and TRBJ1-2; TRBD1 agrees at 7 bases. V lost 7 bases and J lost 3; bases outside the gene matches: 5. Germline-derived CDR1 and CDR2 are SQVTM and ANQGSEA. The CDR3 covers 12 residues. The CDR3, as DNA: TGCAGCGCATCCCAGGGGGACTATGGCTACACCTTC. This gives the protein CSASQGDYGYTF. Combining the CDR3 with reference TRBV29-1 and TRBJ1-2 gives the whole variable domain SAVISQKPSRDICQRGTSLTIQCQVDSQVTMMFWYRQQPGQSLTLIATANQGSEATYESGFVIDKFPISRPNLTFSTLTVSNMSPEDSSIYLCSASQGDYGYTFGSGTRLTVV.

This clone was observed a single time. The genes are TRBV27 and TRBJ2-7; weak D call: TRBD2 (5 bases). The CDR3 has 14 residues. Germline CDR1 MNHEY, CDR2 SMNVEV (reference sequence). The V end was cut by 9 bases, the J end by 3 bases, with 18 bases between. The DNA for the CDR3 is TGTGCCAGTAGGTCTGGGCCAGCGGTCTACGAGCAGTACTTC. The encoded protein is CASRSGPAVYEQYF.

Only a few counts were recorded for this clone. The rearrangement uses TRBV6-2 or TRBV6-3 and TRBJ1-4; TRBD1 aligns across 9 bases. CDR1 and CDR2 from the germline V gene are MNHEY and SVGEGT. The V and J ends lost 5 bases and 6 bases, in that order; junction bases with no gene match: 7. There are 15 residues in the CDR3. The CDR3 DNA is TGTGCCAGCAGTCGGAGGACAGGGGAGTATGAAAAACTGTTTTTT. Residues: CASSRRTGEYEKLFF.

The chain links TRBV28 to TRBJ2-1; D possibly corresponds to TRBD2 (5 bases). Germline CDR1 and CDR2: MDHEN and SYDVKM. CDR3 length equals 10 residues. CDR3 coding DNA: TGTTCAAGTAGCGTCCGTGAGCAGTTCTTC. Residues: CSSSVREQFF.

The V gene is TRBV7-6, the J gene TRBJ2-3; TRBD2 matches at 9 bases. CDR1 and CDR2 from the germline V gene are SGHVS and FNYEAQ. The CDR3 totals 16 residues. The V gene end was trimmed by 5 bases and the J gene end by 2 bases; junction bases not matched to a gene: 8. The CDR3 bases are TGTGCCAGCAGCCATAGCGGGAGTCCCTACACAGATACGCAGTATTTT. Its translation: CASSHSGSPYTDTQYF.

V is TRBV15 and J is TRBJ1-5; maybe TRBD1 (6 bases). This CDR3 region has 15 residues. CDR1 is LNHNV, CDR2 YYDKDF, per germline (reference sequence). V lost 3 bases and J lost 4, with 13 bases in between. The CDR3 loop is CATSSKAGVNQPQHF. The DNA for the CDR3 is TGTGCCACCAGCAGCAAAGCAGGGGTTAATCAGCCCCAGCATTTT.